One T cell receptor beta chain is described in this entry. The data originate from a study of blood T cell repertoires in COVID-19. Background on the study: T cells, B-cell-depleted T cells, or PBMCs supplied cDNA or gDNA.

How the authors handled the data: Quantification of nucleated cells was approximated via reference gene primer amplification. Here immunoSEQ multiplex PCR was the method, and the copy in TCRdb shows in-frame clones only, minus some. That table supplies the V and J calls and clone size; D and trimming were determined from the DNA. The sample shows tens of thousands of clones, 83% of them seen only once. The V end was cut by 7 bases, the J end by 13 bases, with 16 bases between. The germline gives CDR1 MNHEY, CDR2 SVGAGI. CDR3 length: 11 residues. Recruited during active infection, patients (from Seattle) were subsequently followed longitudinally.

Sequencing was carried out using peripheral blood. This rearrangement joins TRBV6-5 to TRBJ1-2; D is possibly TRBD1 (5 bases). This sequence originates from a man aged 25 to 40 with COVID-19, enrolled during active disease. The CDR3, as DNA: TGTGCCAGCAAAAAACCCAGGGATTGCACCTTC. It codes for CASKKPRDCTF.